Shown below are 14 T cell receptor beta chains from a single sample sequenced in a study of T cell repertoires in cytomegalovirus infection. Antigens for these TCRs are unknown. TCRdb reprocessed the reads with MiXCR, giving one entry per CDR3 protein. The sample includes about 130,000 distinct CDR3 sequences, more than 30% of them seen just once. The sequenced sample was CD8+ T cells from cultured PBMCs, obtained from culture after CMV antigen stimulation. The receptors derive from a human donor in good health (CMV status not recorded). Some clones in this sample may be carry-over from other donors' samples.

The chain carries TRBV6-1 and TRBJ1-6, with D possibly TRBD1 on 6 matching bases. This CDR3 contains 15 residues. Trimming pared 3 bases from V and 5 bases from J, leaving 11 bases between. CDR1 is MNHNS, CDR2 SASEGT, per germline. The CDR3 loop reads CASSDLRTDNSPLHF. CDR3 nucleotide sequence: TGTGCCAGCAGTGACCTACGGACAGATAATTCACCCCTCCACTTT.

The V call is TRBV5-4, the J call TRBJ2-2; no clear D. Germline CDR1 and CDR2: SGHNT and YYREEE (reference sequence). V lost 0 bases and J lost 3, with 6 bases in between. The CDR3 has 14 residues. CDR3 sequence (DNA): TGTGCCAGCAGCTTGGTAGCAGACACCGGGGAGCTGTTTTTT. This sequence encodes CASSLVADTGELFF.

This clonotype came up once. A much larger clone differs by one base, so this may be a read error. In DNA form, the CDR3 reads TGTGCCAGCACCATACTGTGGGGGGTCCATGAGCAGTTCTTC. It translates to CASTILWGVHEQFF. This chain uses TRBV7-2 with TRBJ2-1, with D possibly matching TRBD2 (6 bases). V lost 7 bases and J lost 8, with 18 bases in between. CDR1 and CDR2 from the germline V gene are SGHTA and FQGNSA. CDR3 length: 14 residues.

The CDR3 region is CAPRSSGATGELFF. DNA of the CDR3: TGTGCCCCCCGGTCTAGCGGGGCGACCGGGGAGCTGTTTTTT. The chain recombines TRBV24-1 with TRBJ2-2; 9 bases are a match to TRBD2. Trimming at V came to 12 bases and at J to 5 bases, leaving 9 bases not matched to a gene. CDR3 length: 14 amino acids. CDR1 and CDR2 from the germline V gene are KGHDR and SFDVKD.

This clonotype has ten or more counts. The chain couples TRBV9 to TRBJ2-7, with 8 bases that match TRBD2. Germline V lookup: CDR1 SGDLS, CDR2 YYNGEE. This CDR3 region has 16 residues. V was clipped by 3 bases and J by 2 bases; unmatched bases: 10. The CDR3 coding sequence is TGTGCCAGCAGCGGCGGCGGGGGGCCCATCCCCTACGAGCAGTACTTC. It translates to CASSGGGGPIPYEQYF.

Ten or more counts support this clonotype. V gene TRBV7-8 combines with J gene TRBJ2-5; TRBD2 matches at 10 bases. The germline V gene has CDR1 SGHVS and CDR2 FQNEAQ. After removal of 5 bases from V and 5 bases from J, the junction contained 11 bases not matched to a gene. CDR3 size: 16 residues. CDR3 sequence (DNA): TGTGCCAGCAGCCCCCATGAGCGGGGGGGTTTTGAGACCCAGTACTTC. Translated, it gives CASSPHERGGFETQYF.

The rearrangement uses TRBV29-1 and TRBJ1-4; D is perhaps TRBD1 (5 bases). Germline loops: CDR1 SQVTM, CDR2 ANQGSEA. This CDR3 has 11 residues. The V end was cut by 7 bases, the J end by 5 bases, with 8 bases between. This CDR3 is CSADRNEKLFF. CDR3 bases: TGCAGCGCCGACAGAAATGAAAAACTGTTTTTT.

This clonotype has just a few counts. J is TRBJ2-3 and V is TRBV19; D is unresolved. The CDR3 consists of 13 residues. Looked up from germline, CDR1 is LNHDA and CDR2 is SQIVND (reference sequence). Trimming removed 1 base at V and 7 bases at J, with 9 bases between. The CDR3 loop is CASSIGSWNTQYF. CDR3 bases: TGTGCCAGTAGTATAGGGTCCTGGAATACGCAGTATTTT. The whole variable domain, filled in from reference TRBV19 and TRBJ2-3, reads DGGITQSPKYLFRKEGQNVTLSCEQNLNHDAMYWYRQDPGQGLRLIYYSQIVNDFQKGDIAEGYSVSREKKESFPLTVTSAQKNPTAFYLCASSIGSWNTQYFGPGTRLTVL.

This clonotype was picked up a small number of times. This chain uses TRBV7-2 with TRBJ2-1; 9 nucleotides line up with TRBD2. Germline trimming cut 5 bases from V and 6 bases from J; bases unmatched to any gene: 8. The germline gives CDR1 SGHTA, CDR2 FQGNSA. The CDR3 extends over 15 amino acids. The CDR3 DNA follows: TGTGCCAGCAGCCCAGGTGATAGCGGGGGCAATGAGCAGTTCTTC. Amino acid sequence: CASSPGDSGGNEQFF.

Points on this clonotype: It may be a read error: a sequence one base away is much more abundant. The rearrangement joins TRBV7-2 to TRBJ2-3; 7 nucleotides line up with TRBD2. The CDR3 has 14 amino acids. V shed 0 bases, J shed 4 bases, and the junction held 1 base outside the gene matches. Germline CDR1 is SGHTA and CDR2 is FQGNSA. The CDR3 is CTSSLAGGSDTQYF. For the CDR3, the DNA is TGTACCAGCAGCTTAGCGGGGGGGTCAGATACGCAGTATTTT. Full variable domain (outside the CDR3, taken from reference TRBV7-2 and TRBJ2-3): GAGVSQSPSNKVTEKGKDVELRCDPISGHTALYWYRQSLGQGLEFLIYFQGNSAPDKSGLPSDRFSAERTGGSVSTLTIQRTQQEDSAVYLCTSSLAGGSDTQYFGPGTRLTVL.

This chain connects TRBV4-1 to TRBJ2-3, with a tentative D call TRBD2 (6 bases). V was shortened by 11 bases and J by 2 bases, with 20 bases between the two germline ends. The germline V gene encodes CDR1 MGHRA and CDR2 YSYEKL. The CDR3 spans 15 residues. DNA of the CDR3: TGCGCCGGGGGGTATTCCCTCGAAGACACAGATACGCAGTATTTT. Translating it yields CAGGYSLEDTDTQYF.

This clonotype has a handful of counts. The chain employs TRBV19 and TRBJ1-5, with 7 bases identical to TRBD1. Per the germline V gene, CDR1 is LNHDA and CDR2 is SQIVND (reference sequence). The V segment lost 9 bases and the J segment 0 bases; nucleotides outside the gene matches: 11. The CDR3 has 16 amino acids. CDR3 nucleotide sequence: TGTGCCAGCGGACAGGCGGCCCTTTTTAGCAATCAGCCCCAGCATTTT. Translated: CASGQAALFSNQPQHF.

This clonotype was counted ten times or more. The chain links TRBV4-1 to TRBJ1-5, with D hard to call. The CDR3 loop spans 16 amino acids. Trimming cost V 0 bases and J 1 base, with 10 bases left between them. Per the germline V gene, CDR1 is MGHRA and CDR2 is YSYEKL. The CDR3 nucleotides are TGCGCCAGCAGCCAAGAAATATCCCTGAGCAATCAGCCCCAGCATTTT. Its protein product is CASSQEISLSNQPQHF.

This chain connects TRBV27 to TRBJ2-2, with D unresolved. Looked up from germline, CDR1 is MNHEY and CDR2 is SMNVEV (reference sequence). Trimming took off 5 bases at V and 7 bases at J, with 11 bases between the two ends. The CDR3 runs to 13 residues. CDR3 sequence reads: CASSPSRSGELFF. Written as DNA, the CDR3 is TGTGCCAGCAGTCCCTCAAGGAGCGGGGAGCTGTTTTTT.